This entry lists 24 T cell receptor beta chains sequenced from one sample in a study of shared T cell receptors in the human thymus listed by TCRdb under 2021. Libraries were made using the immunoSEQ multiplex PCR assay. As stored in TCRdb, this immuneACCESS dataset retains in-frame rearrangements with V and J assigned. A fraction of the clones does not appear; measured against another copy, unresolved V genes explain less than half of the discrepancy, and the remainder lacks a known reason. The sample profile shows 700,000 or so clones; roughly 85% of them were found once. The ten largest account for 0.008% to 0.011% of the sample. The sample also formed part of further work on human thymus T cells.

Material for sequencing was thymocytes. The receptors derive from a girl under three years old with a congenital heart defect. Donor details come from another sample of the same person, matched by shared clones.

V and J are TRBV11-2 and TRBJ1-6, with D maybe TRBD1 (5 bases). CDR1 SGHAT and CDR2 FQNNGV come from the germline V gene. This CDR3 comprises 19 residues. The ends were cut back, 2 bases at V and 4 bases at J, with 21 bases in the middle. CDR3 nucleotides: TGTGCCAGCAGCTTATACACTTCAACAGGAGCTAGATATAATTCACCCCTCCACTTT. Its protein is CASSLYTSTGARYNSPLHF.

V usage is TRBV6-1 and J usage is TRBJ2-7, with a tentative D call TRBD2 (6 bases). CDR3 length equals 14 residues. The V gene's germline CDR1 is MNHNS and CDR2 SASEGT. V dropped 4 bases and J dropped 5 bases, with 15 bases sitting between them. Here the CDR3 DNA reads TGTGCCAGCAGTGTTAGTCGGAGGGCCCACGAGCAGTACTTC. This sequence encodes CASSVSRRAHEQYF.

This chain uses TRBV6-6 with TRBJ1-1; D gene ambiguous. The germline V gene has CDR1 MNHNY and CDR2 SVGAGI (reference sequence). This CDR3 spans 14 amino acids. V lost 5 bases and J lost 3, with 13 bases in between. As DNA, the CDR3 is TGTGCCAGCAGTAGGAGGGAGACCGACACTGAAGCTTTCTTT. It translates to CASSRRETDTEAFF.

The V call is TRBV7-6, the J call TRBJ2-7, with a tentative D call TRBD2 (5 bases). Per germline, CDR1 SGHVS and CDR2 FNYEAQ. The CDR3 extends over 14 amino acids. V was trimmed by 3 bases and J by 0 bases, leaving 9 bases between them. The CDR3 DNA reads TGTGCCAGCAGCTTCCGGGATAGCTCCTACGAGCAGTACTTC. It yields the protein CASSFRDSSYEQYF. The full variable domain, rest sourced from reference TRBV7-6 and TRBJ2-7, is GAGVSQSPRYKVTKRGQDVALRCDPISGHVSLYWYRQALGQGPEFLTYFNYEAQQDKSGLPNDRFSAERPEGSISTLTIQRTEQRDSAMYRCASSFRDSSYEQYFGPGTRLTVT.

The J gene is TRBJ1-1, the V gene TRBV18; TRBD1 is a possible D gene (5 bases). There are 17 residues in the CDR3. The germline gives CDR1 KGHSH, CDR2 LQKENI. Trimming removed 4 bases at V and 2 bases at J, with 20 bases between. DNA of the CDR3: TGTGCCAGCTCACAACAAATGACAGCAAAGGGCAACACTGAAGCTTTCTTT. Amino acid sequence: CASSQQMTAKGNTEAFF.

CDR3 sequence: CAISERFNEKLFF. The CDR3 DNA reads TGTGCCATCAGTGAGCGGTTCAATGAAAAACTGTTTTTT. The chain combines TRBV10-3 with TRBJ1-4; the D is unclear. Germline V CDR1 and CDR2: ENHRY, SYGVKD. The V and J ends lost 2 bases and 5 bases respectively, with 6 bases between them. This CDR3 has 13 amino acids.

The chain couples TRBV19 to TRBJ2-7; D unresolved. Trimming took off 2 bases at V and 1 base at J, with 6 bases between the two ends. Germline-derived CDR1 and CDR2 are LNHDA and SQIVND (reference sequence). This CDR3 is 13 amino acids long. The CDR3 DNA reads TGTGCCAGTAGTATAAACTGGTCCTACGAGCAGTACTTC. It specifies CASSINWSYEQYF. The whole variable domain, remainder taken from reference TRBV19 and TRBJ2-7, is DGGITQSPKYLFRKEGQNVTLSCEQNLNHDAMYWYRQDPGQGLRLIYYSQIVNDFQKGDIAEGYSVSREKKESFPLTVTSAQKNPTAFYLCASSINWSYEQYFGPGTRLTVT.

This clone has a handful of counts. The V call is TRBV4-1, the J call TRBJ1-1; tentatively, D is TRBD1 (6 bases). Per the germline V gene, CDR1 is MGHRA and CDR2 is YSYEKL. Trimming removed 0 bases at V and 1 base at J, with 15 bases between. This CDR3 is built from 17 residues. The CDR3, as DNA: TGCGCCAGCAGCCAAGATCCCCGGGACACCTCGAACACTGAAGCTTTCTTT. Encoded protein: CASSQDPRDTSNTEAFF.

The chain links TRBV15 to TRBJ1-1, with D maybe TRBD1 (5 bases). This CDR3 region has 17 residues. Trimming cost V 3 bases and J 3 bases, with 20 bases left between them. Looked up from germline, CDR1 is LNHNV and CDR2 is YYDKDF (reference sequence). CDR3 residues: CATSSRREGRVYTEAFF. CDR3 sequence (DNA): TGTGCCACCAGCAGCCGCAGGGAGGGCCGTGTGTACACTGAAGCTTTCTTT.

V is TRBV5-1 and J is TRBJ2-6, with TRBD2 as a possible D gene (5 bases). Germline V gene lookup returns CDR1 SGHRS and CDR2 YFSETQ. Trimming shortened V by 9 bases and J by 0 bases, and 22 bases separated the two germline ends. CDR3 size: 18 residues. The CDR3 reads CATSPGKPGRSGANVLTF. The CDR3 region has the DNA TGCGCCACCTCCCCCGGGAAGCCCGGCCGCTCTGGGGCCAACGTCCTGACTTTC. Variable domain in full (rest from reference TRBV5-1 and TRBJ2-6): KAGVTQTPRYLIKTRGQQVTLSCSPISGHRSVSWYQQTPGQGLQFLFEYFSETQRNKGNFPGRFSGRQFSNSRSEMNVSTLELGDSALYLCATSPGKPGRSGANVLTFGAGSRLTVL.

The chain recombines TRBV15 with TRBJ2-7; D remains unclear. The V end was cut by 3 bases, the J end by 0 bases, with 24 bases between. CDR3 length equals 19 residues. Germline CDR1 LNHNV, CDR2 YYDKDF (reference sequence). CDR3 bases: TGTGCCACCAGCAGCGAGAATGGGTGGCAGAGGTTGGACTCCTACGAGCAGTACTTC. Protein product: CATSSENGWQRLDSYEQYF.

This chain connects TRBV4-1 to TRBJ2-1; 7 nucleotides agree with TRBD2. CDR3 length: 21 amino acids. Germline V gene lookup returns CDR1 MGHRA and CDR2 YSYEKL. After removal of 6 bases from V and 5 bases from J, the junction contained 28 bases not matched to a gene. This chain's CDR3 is CASRLRRPSSGTKRRDNEQFF. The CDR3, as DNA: TGCGCCAGCAGACTCCGCCGACCTTCTTCCGGGACTAAAAGACGGGACAATGAGCAGTTCTTC.

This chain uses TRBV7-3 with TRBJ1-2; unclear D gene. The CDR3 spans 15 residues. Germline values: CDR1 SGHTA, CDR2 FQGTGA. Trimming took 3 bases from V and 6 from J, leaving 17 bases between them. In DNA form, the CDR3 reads TGTGCCAGCAGCTTGGGGTCGGGAGTCTATCATGGCTACACCTTC. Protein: CASSLGSGVYHGYTF. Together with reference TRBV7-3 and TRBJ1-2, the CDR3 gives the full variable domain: GAGVSQTPSNKVTEKGKYVELRCDPISGHTALYWYRQSLGQGPEFLIYFQGTGAADDSGLPNDRFFAVRPEGSVSTLKIQRTERGDSAVYLCASSLGSGVYHGYTFGSGTRLTVV.

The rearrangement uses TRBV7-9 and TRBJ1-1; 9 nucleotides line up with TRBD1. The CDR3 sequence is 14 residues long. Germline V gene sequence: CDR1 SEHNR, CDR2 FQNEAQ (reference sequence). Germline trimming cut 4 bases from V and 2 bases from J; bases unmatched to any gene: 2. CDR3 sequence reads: CASSSGQGNTEAFF. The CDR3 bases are TGTGCCAGCAGCTCGGGACAGGGAAACACTGAAGCTTTCTTT.

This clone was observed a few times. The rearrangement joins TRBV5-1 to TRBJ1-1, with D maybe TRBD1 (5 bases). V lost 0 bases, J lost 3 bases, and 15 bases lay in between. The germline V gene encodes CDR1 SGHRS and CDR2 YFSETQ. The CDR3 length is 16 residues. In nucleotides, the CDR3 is TGCGCCAGCAGCTTGGACGGGGCGGGGAAAGACACTGAAGCTTTCTTT. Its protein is CASSLDGAGKDTEAFF.

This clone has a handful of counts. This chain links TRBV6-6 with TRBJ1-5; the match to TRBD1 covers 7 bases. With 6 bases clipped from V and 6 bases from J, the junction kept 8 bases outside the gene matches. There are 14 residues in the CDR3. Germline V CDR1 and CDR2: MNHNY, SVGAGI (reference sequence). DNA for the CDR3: TGTGCCAGCAGCCTACAGGGGTTGCGTCAGCCCCAGCATTTT. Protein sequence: CASSLQGLRQPQHF.

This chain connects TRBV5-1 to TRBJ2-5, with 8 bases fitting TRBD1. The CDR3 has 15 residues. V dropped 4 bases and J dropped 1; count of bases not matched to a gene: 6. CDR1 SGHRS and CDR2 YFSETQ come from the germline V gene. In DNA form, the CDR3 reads TGCGCCAGCAGCGTCGGGACAGGTCTCCAAGAGACCCAGTACTTC. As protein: CASSVGTGLQETQYF.

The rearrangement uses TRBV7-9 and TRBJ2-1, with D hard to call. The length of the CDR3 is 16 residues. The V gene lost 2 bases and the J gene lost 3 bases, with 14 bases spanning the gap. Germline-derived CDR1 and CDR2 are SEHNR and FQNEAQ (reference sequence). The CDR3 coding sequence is TGTGCCAGCAGCTTAATCCCGCTAGACCGCTACAATGAGCAGTTCTTC. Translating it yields CASSLIPLDRYNEQFF.

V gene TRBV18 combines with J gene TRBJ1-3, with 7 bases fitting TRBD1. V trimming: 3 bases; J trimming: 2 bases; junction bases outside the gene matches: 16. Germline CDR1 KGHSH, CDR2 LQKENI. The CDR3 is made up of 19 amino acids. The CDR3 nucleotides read TGTGCCAGCTCACCGTCAAGCGAATACAGGGGTCAACCTGGAAACACCATATATTTT. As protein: CASSPSSEYRGQPGNTIYF.

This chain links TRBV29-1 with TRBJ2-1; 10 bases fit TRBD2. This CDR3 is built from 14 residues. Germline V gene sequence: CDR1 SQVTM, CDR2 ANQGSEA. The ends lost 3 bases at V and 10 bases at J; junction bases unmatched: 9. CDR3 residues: CSVETSGGAGEQFF. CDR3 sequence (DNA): TGCAGCGTTGAGACCAGCGGGGGGGCCGGGGAGCAGTTCTTC.

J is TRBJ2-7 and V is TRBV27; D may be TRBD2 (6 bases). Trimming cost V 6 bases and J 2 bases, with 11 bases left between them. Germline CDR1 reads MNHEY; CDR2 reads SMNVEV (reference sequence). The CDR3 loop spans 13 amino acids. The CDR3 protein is CASRRRETYEQYF. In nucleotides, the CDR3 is TGTGCCAGCAGGAGGAGGGAGACCTACGAGCAGTACTTC.

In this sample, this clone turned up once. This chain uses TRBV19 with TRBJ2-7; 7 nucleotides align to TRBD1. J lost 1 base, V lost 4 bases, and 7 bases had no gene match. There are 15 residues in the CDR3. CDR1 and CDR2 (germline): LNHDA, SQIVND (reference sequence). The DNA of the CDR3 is TGTGCCAGTAGTACAACGAGGGACAGTTCCTACGAGCAGTACTTC. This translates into CASSTTRDSSYEQYF. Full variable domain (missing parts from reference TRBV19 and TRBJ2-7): DGGITQSPKYLFRKEGQNVTLSCEQNLNHDAMYWYRQDPGQGLRLIYYSQIVNDFQKGDIAEGYSVSREKKESFPLTVTSAQKNPTAFYLCASSTTRDSSYEQYFGPGTRLTVT.

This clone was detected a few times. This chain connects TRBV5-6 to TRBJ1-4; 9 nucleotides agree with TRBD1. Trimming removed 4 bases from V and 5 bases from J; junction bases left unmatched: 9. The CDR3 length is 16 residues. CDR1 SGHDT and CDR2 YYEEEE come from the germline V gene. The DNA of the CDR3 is TGTGCCAGCAGCCCTCCTTCCGGGACAGGGAATGAAAAACTGTTTTTT. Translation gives CASSPPSGTGNEKLFF.

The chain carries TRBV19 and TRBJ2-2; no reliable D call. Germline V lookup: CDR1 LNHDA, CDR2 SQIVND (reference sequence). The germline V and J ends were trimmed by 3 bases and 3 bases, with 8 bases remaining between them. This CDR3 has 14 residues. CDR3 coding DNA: TGTGCCAGTAGTATTGACACCTACACCGGGGAGCTGTTTTTT. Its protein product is CASSIDTYTGELFF.